This T cell receptor (beta chain) was recovered during a study of shared clonotypes between healthy human individuals. Notes on the study in general: An anticipated effect of sequencing depth on clonotype sharing among donors was recognized.

Every immunoSEQ plate was one replicate of a subset's evenly spread DNA. The data were produced by immunoSEQ multiplex PCR, yet TCRdb's version contains in-frame clones alone and is incomplete. The repertoire consists of some 2,400,000 clones, with approximately 94% occurring once and the leading ten covering 0.1% to 0.15%. This clone was seen just once. Its antigen is as yet unknown. The TCR originated in a man between 18 and 35 years old in good health. The material sequenced was naive CD4+ T cells sorted from blood. Subset defined: CD45RA+ positively selected.

In DNA form, the CDR3 reads TGTGCCAGCAGTGGACGACAGGTTAACTATGGCTACACCTTC. It yields the protein CASSGRQVNYGYTF. This chain connects TRBV6-1 to TRBJ1-2; weak D call: TRBD1 (6 bases). V was pared by 4 bases and J by 1 base, with 10 bases between. Germline V CDR1 and CDR2: MNHNS, SASEGT. The CDR3 loop spans 14 amino acids.